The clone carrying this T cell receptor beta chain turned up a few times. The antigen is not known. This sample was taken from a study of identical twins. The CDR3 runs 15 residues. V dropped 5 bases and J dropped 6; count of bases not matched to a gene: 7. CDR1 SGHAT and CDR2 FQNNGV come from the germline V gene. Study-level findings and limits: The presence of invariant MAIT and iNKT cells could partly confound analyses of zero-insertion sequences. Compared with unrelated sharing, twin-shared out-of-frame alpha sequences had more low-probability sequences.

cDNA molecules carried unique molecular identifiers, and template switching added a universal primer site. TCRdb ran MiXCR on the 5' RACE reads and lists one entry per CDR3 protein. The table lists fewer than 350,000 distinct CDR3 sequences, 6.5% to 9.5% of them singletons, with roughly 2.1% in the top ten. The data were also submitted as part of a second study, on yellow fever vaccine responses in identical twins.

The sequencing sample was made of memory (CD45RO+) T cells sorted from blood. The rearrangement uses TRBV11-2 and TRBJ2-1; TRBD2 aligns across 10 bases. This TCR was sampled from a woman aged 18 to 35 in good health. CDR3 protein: CASSPRTSGFNEQFF. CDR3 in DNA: TGTGCCAGCAGCCCCAGGACTAGCGGATTCAATGAGCAGTTCTTC.